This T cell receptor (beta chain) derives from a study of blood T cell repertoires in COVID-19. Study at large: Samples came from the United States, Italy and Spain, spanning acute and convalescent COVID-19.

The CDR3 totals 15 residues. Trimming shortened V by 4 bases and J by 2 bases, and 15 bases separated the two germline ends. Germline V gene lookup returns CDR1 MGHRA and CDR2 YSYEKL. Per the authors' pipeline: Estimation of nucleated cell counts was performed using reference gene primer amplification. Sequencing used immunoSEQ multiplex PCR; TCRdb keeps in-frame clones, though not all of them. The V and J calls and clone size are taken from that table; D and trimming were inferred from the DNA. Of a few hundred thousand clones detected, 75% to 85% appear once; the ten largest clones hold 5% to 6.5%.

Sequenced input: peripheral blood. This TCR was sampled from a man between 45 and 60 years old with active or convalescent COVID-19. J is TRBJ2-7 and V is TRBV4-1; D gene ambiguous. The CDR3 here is CASSPRFSLAYEQYF. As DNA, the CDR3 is TGCGCCAGCAGCCCCCGCTTCAGTCTTGCCTACGAGCAGTACTTC.